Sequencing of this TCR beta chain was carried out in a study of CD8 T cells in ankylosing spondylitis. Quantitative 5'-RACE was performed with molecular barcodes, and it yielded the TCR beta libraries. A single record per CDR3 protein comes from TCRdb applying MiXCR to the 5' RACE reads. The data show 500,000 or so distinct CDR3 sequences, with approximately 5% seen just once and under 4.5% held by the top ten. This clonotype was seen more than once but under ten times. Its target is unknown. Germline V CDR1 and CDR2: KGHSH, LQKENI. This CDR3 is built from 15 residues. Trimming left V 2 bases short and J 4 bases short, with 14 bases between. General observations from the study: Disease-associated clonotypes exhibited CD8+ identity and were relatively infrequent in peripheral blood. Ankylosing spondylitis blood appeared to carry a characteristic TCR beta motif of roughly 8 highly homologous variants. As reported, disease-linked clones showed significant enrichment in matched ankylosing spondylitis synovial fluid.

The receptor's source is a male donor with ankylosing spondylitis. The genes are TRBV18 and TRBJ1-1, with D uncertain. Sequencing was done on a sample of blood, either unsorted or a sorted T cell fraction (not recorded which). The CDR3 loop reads CASSPNSLGGTEAFF. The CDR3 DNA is TGTGCCAGCTCACCAAACTCCCTGGGTGGCACTGAAGCTTTCTTT.